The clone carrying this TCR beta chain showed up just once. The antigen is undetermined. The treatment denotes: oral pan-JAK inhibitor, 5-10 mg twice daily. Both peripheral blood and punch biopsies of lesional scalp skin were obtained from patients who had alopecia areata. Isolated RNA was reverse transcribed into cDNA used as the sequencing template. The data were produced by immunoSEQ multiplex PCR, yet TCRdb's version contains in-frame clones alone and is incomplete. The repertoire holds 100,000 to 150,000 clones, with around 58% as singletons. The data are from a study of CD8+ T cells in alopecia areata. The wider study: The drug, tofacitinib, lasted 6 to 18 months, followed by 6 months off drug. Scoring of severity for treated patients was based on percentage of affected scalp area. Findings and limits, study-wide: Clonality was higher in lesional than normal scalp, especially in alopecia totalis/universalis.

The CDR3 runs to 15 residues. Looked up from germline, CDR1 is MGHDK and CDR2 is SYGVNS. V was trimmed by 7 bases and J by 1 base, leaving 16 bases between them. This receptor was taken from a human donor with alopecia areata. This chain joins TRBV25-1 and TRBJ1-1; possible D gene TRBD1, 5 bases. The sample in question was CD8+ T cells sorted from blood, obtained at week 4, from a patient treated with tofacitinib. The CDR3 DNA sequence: TGTGCCAGCACCCCCAGTCGGGGCCCGAACACTGAAGCTTTCTTT. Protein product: CASTPSRGPNTEAFF. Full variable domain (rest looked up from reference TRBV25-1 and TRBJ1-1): EADIYQTPRYLVIGTGKKITLECSQTMGHDKMYWYQQDPGMELHLIHYSYGVNSTEKGDLSSESTVSRIRTEHFPLTLESARPSHTSQYLCASTPSRGPNTEAFFGQGTRLTVV.